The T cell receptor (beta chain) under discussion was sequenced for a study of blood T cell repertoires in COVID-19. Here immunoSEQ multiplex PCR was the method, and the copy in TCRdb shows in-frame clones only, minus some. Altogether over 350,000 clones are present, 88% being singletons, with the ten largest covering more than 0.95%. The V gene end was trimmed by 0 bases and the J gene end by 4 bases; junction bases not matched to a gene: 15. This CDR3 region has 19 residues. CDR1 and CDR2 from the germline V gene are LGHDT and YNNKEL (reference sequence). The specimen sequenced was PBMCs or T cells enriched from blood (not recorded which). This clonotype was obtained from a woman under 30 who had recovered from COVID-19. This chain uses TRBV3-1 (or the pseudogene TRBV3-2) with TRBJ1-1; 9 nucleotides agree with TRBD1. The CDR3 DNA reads TGTGCCAGCAGCCAAGATAGGTCCGGGACAGGGAGGTTAGGCACTGAAGCTTTCTTT. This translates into CASSQDRSGTGRLGTEAFF.